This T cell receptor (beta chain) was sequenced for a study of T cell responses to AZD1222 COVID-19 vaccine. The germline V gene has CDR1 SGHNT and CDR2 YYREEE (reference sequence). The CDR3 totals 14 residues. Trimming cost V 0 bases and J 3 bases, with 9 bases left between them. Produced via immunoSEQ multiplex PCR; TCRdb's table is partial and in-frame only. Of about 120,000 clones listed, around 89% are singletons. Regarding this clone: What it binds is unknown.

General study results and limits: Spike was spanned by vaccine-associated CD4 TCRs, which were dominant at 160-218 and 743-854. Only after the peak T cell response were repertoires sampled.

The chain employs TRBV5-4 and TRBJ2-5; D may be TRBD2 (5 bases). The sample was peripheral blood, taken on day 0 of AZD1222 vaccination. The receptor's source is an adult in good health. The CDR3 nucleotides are TGTGCCAGCAGCTTGGTCGGGGAAAAAGAGACCCAGTACTTC. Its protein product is CASSLVGEKETQYF.